This paragraph covers one T cell receptor beta chain sequence. Authors' data handling: Reference gene primer amplification in the assay estimated nucleated cell counts. Generated by immunoSEQ multiplex PCR, the TCRdb table keeps only in-frame clones and is missing some. V and J calls and clone size are as listed in that table; D and trimming were resolved from the DNA. The sample consists of fewer than 300,000 clones, approximately 85% of them appearing once. The data were taken from a study of blood T cell repertoires in COVID-19. Study at large: Researchers got acute and convalescent COVID-19 samples from the United States, Italy and Spain. T cells, B-cell-depleted T cells, or PBMCs supplied cDNA or gDNA.

The germline V gene encodes CDR1 MNHEY and CDR2 SMNVEV (reference sequence). This CDR3 spans 15 amino acids. Trimming shortened V by 5 bases and J by 10 bases, and 18 bases separated the two germline ends. The chain has TRBV27 and TRBJ1-6; D remains unclear. The source material was peripheral blood. The clonotype comes from a man younger than 30 with active or convalescent COVID-19. CDR3: CASSLTGLLGSPLHF. Here the CDR3 DNA reads TGTGCCAGCAGTCTGACTGGCCTCCTTGGGTCACCCCTCCACTTT.